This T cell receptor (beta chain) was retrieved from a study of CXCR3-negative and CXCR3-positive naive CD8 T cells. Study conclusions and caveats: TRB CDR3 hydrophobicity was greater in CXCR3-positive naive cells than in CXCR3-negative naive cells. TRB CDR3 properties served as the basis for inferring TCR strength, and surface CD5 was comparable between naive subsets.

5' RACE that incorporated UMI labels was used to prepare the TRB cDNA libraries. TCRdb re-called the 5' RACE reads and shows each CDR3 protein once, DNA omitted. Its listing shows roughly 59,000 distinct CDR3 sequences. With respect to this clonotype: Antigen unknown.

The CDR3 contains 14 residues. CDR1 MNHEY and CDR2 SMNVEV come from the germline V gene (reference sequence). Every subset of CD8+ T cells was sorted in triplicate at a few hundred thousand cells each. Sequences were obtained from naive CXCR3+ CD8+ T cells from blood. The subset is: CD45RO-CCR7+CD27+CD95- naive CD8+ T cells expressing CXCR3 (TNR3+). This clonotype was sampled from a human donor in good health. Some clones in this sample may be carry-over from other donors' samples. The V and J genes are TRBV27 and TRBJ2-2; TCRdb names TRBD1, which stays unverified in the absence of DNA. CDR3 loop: CASSLLQGGGELFF.